This TCR beta chain derives from a study of CD8+CD57+ T cells in acquired aplastic anemia (dated by TCRdb to the late 2010s). Regarding the study in general: Extracted DNA from sorted CD4+ and CD8+ cells averaged around 3.5 ug, ranging from roughly 0.2 to 30 ug. The paper as a whole reports these results and caveats: Roughly 30 CD8+ CDR3 sequences were found to be shared between patients and controls, but these sequences appeared to be highly expressed in patients and within the immunodominant clones of the patients. Between patients and healthy controls, no significant difference in CD8+ Simpson's diversity was found (P=0.060).

This clonotype was seen at least ten times. The specificity of this receptor is unknown. No much larger clone is present one base from it, and per-base qualities are unavailable. Genomic DNA was used as template for profiling of TCR beta VDJ combinations and CDR3 sequences. An Illumina HiSeq 2000 was used for TCR repertoire sequencing. In the authors' own workflow: Repertoires were assessed using TRBV/TRBJ rearrangement plots, CDR3 size and DJ length profiles, and Simpson's diversity index. The most abundant DNA sequence in the deep sequencing data was defined as the immunodominant clone. CDR3 amino acid sequences were checked for sharing across subjects and were also compared against the VDJdb database and published repertoires. TCRdb handled the public reads itself, with Q25 trimming in fastp and clone calling in MiXCR, and kept productive beta chains. Merged by CDR3 protein, the rows form single entries marked with the most common genes and DNA. The authors' filters were not applied to this entry. The table for this sample lists 300,000 or so distinct CDR3 sequences; roughly three fifths of them were counted only once. Of the sample, 7.5% to 9% falls within the top ten clones.

In this study, sorted CD4+ and CD8+ T cells from the blood of healthy subjects and of severe aplastic anemia patients had their TCR repertoires deep-sequenced. Ficoll-Paque density gradient centrifugation was used to isolate peripheral blood mononuclear cells. Before DNA was extracted, CD4+ and CD8+ T cells were sorted using either FACS or magnetic beads. Sequences were obtained from sorted CD4+, CD8+, or CD8+CD57+ T cells (not recorded which) from PBMCs. The receptor was derived from a human donor with severe aplastic anemia or a healthy control (not recorded which).

The CDR3 has the sequence CATTDRRGEAFF. In nucleotides, the sequence is TGTGCCACTACGGACCGCCGGGGGGAAGCTTTCTTT. This sequence uses TRBV27 and TRBJ1-1, with TRBD1 as a weak D call on 5 bases. CDR3 length: 12 amino acids, cysteine to phenylalanine. Only CDR3 DNA remains: 36 bases, in frame from the first base. The germline V gene (reference sequence) specifies MNHEY as CDR1 and SMNVEV as CDR2. V and J are truncated by 10 bases and 8 bases respectively, leaving an intervening sequence of 17 bases.